Following are 31 T cell receptor beta chains from one sample sequenced in a study of technical replicates of blood from several donors. Profiling relied on immunoSEQ multiplex PCR, and the TCRdb table lists in-frame clones only, not all of them. The sample has approximately 12,000 clones, around 75% seen once. Specimen: PBMCs. These receptors were collected from a human donor in good health.

The chain employs TRBV7-6 and TRBJ2-5; possibly TRBD2 for D (7 bases). Trimming stripped 1 base from V and 2 bases from J, with 14 bases between. This CDR3 contains 16 residues. Looked up from germline, CDR1 is SGHVS and CDR2 is FNYEAQ. The CDR3 is CASSLVGGGLQETQYF. The CDR3 region has the DNA TGTGCCAGCAGCTTAGTGGGAGGGGGACTACAAGAGACCCAGTACTTC.

This sequence joins TRBV5-1 and TRBJ2-5; a weak D match, TRBD2 (6 bases). Germline V CDR1 and CDR2: SGHRS, YFSETQ. The V end was cut by 0 bases, the J end by 3 bases, with 6 bases between. CDR3 length: 13 residues. For the CDR3, the DNA is TGCGCCAGCAGCTTGGGGGGGGAAGAGACCCAGTACTTC. This translates into CASSLGGEETQYF. Full variable domain (remainder filled in from reference TRBV5-1 and TRBJ2-5): KAGVTQTPRYLIKTRGQQVTLSCSPISGHRSVSWYQQTPGQGLQFLFEYFSETQRNKGNFPGRFSGRQFSNSRSEMNVSTLELGDSALYLCASSLGGEETQYFGPGTRLLVL.

This chain uses TRBV7-9 with TRBJ1-4; 9 bases are a match to TRBD1. CDR1 is SEHNR, CDR2 FQNEAQ, per germline (reference sequence). The V and J ends lost 5 bases and 11 bases, in that order; junction bases with no gene match: 9. The CDR3 spans 14 residues. DNA of the CDR3: TGTGCCAGCAGCCTCGGGACAGGGTCGAATAAACTGTTTTTT. Translation: CASSLGTGSNKLFF. Full variable domain (outside the CDR3, taken from reference TRBV7-9 and TRBJ1-4): DTGVSQNPRHKITKRGQNVTFRCDPISEHNRLYWYRQTLGQGPEFLTYFQNEAQLEKSRLLSDRFSAERPKGSFSTLEIQRTEQGDSAMYLCASSLGTGSNKLFFGSGTQLSVL.

This chain links TRBV15 with TRBJ2-7; 7 positions agree with TRBD2. J was trimmed by 7 bases and V by 3 bases; bases with no gene match: 9. This CDR3 contains 14 residues. Germline CDR1 is LNHNV and CDR2 is YYDKDF (reference sequence). CDR3 DNA: TGTGCCACCAGCAGGGAGAAGCGGGACGGGGAGCAGTACTTC. Encoded protein: CATSREKRDGEQYF.

The genes are TRBV6-1 and TRBJ1-3; D possibly corresponds to TRBD1 (6 bases). Germline V CDR1 and CDR2: MNHNS, SASEGT. The CDR3 is 13 amino acids. V was trimmed by 2 bases and J by 7 bases, leaving 9 bases between them. CDR3 nucleotides: TGTGCCAGCAGTGAATCTCAGGGGAACACCATATATTTT. As protein: CASSESQGNTIYF.

The chain's CDR3 is CASSQDRGTGGFTEAFF. Written as DNA, the CDR3 is TGTGCCAGCAGCCAAGATCGTGGGACAGGGGGTTTCACTGAAGCTTTCTTT. The chain uses TRBV14 and TRBJ1-1; 11 positions agree with TRBD1. V was pared by 0 bases and J by 4 bases, with 7 bases of the junction left unmatched. Germline V gene sequence: CDR1 SGHDN, CDR2 FVKESK. This CDR3 contains 17 residues.

This clone was observed once. The CDR3 protein is CASSVRTGANQPQHF. Here the CDR3 DNA reads TGTGCCAGCAGCGTACGGACAGGGGCCAATCAGCCCCAGCATTTT. The rearrangement joins TRBV7-6 to TRBJ1-5, with 9 bases fitting TRBD1. J gave up 3 bases and V 5 bases, and 5 bases lay outside the gene matches. The CDR3 has 15 residues. CDR1 and CDR2 from the germline V gene are SGHVS and FNYEAQ. The whole variable domain, remainder taken from reference TRBV7-6 and TRBJ1-5, is GAGVSQSPRYKVTKRGQDVALRCDPISGHVSLYWYRQALGQGPEFLTYFNYEAQQDKSGLPNDRFSAERPEGSISTLTIQRTEQRDSAMYRCASSVRTGANQPQHFGDGTRLSIL.

In its sample, this clone was seen a few times. The chain uses TRBV5-6 and TRBJ2-7, with TRBD1 matching 9 bases. This CDR3 comprises 15 residues. Germline V gene data show CDR1 as SGHDT and CDR2 as YYEEEE. Unmatched junction bases numbered 8, after V lost 4 bases and J lost 3 bases. The CDR3 loop is CASSPTGGNVYEQYF. DNA of the CDR3: TGTGCCAGCAGCCCCACAGGGGGCAACGTCTACGAGCAGTACTTC.

The gene calls are TRBV11-3 and TRBJ2-3; 9 bases are a match to TRBD2. The CDR3 consists of 16 residues. Germline V gene data show CDR1 as SGHNT and CDR2 as YENEEA. The ends lost 2 bases at V and 3 bases at J; junction bases unmatched: 6. CDR3 bases: TGTGCCAGCAGCTTATCCGGGACTAGCCTAACAGATACGCAGTATTTT. Its translation is CASSLSGTSLTDTQYF.

The chain employs TRBV10-3 and TRBJ1-1, with D possibly being TRBD1 (5 bases). CDR3 length: 17 residues. V was clipped by 6 bases and J by 4 bases, with 24 bases between them. Germline V CDR1 and CDR2: ENHRY, SYGVKD. The CDR3 is CAIRGGGSGQSGTEAFF. As DNA, the CDR3 is TGTGCCATCAGGGGGGGAGGATCGGGGCAGTCGGGCACTGAAGCTTTCTTT.

This chain uses TRBV5-1 with TRBJ2-1, with a tentative D call TRBD2 (5 bases). Per the germline V gene, CDR1 is SGHRS and CDR2 is YFSETQ. V lost 0 bases and J lost 8, with 21 bases in between. The CDR3 spans 17 residues. The CDR3 protein is CASSLVGSLTVLDEQFF. In DNA form, the CDR3 reads TGCGCCAGCAGCTTGGTAGGGAGCCTAACCGTATTGGATGAGCAGTTCTTC.

The chain carries TRBV10-3 and TRBJ2-1; 8 positions agree with TRBD1. This CDR3 has 13 residues. From germline, CDR1 is ENHRY and CDR2 SYGVKD. J gave up 3 bases and V 8 bases, and 3 bases lay outside the gene matches. CDR3 region: CAIQQGDYNEQFF. In DNA, the CDR3 is TGTGCCATCCAACAGGGGGACTACAATGAGCAGTTCTTC.

The gene calls are TRBV6-6 and TRBJ1-1; TRBD1 agrees at 8 bases. The CDR3 is 15 amino acids. The V segment lost 6 bases and the J segment 2 bases; nucleotides outside the gene matches: 8. Germline CDR1 reads MNHNY; CDR2 reads SVGAGI (reference sequence). The CDR3 is CASSSRTGSNTEAFF. CDR3 nucleotides: TGTGCCAGCAGCTCGCGGACAGGGTCTAACACTGAAGCTTTCTTT.

The V gene is TRBV6-1, the J gene TRBJ2-5, with 8 bases that match TRBD1. J lost 1 base, V lost 6 bases, and 4 bases had no gene match. CDR1 and CDR2 from the germline V gene are MNHNS and SASEGT. This CDR3 spans 14 amino acids. The CDR3 DNA reads TGTGCCAGCAGCTCGGGACAGGTCCAAGAGACCCAGTACTTC. This codes for CASSSGQVQETQYF.

J is TRBJ2-1 and V is TRBV13, with 11 bases aligning to TRBD2. The germline gives CDR1 PRHDT, CDR2 FYEKMQ (reference sequence). The CDR3 totals 12 residues. V gave up 3 bases and J gave up 13 bases; unmatched junction bases: 2. Here the CDR3 reads CASSFSGRAQFF. The CDR3 DNA follows: TGTGCCAGCAGCTTTAGCGGGAGGGCCCAGTTCTTC. The variable domain in full, completed from reference TRBV13 and TRBJ2-1, reads AAGVIQSPRHLIKEKRETATLKCYPIPRHDTVYWYQQGPGQDPQFLISFYEKMQSDKGSIPDRFSAQQFSDYHSELNMSSLELGDSALYFCASSFSGRAQFFGPGTRLTVL.

The V gene is TRBV6-5, the J gene TRBJ1-5; 10 bases line up with TRBD1. V shed 0 bases and J 3 bases; nucleotides not matched to a gene: 2. In germline, CDR1 is MNHEY, CDR2 SVGAGI. The length of the CDR3 is 16 residues. In DNA, the CDR3 is TGTGCCAGCAGTTACTCCGGGACAGGGGACAATCAGCCCCAGCATTTT. Translated: CASSYSGTGDNQPQHF.

This clone was recorded only once. The chain employs TRBV2 and TRBJ2-3, with 9 nucleotides matching TRBD2. V was pared by 2 bases and J by 6 bases, with 6 bases of the junction left unmatched. Germline assignment: CDR1 SNHLY and CDR2 FYNNEI. The CDR3 runs 15 residues. The CDR3 DNA sequence: TGTGCCAGCAGTGAAAATAGCGGGGGATTTGATACGCAGTATTTT. This translates into CASSENSGGFDTQYF.

The V and J genes are TRBV5-8 and TRBJ2-7; 10 bases fit TRBD1. The V gene's germline CDR1 is SGHTS and CDR2 YDEGEE. The CDR3 runs 14 residues. Losses at the gene ends were 6 bases for V and 6 bases for J; bases not matched to a gene: 9. The CDR3 DNA reads as TGTGCCAGCACCGCGGGACAGGGGCTCTTCGAGCAGTACTTC. Translation: CASTAGQGLFEQYF.

V is TRBV28 and J is TRBJ2-5; tentatively, D is TRBD1 (6 bases). CDR1 is MDHEN, CDR2 SYDVKM, per germline. The CDR3 has 13 residues. With 3 bases removed from V and 2 bases from J, the gap between germline ends came to 7 bases. The CDR3 sequence: CASSFGQQETQYF. The CDR3 bases are TGTGCCAGCAGTTTTGGACAGCAAGAGACCCAGTACTTC.

CDR3 region: CASIQGAIYGYTF. The CDR3 nucleotides read TGTGCCAGCATCCAGGGGGCTATCTATGGCTACACCTTC. The V gene is TRBV2, the J gene TRBJ1-2, with 8 bases identical to TRBD1. CDR1 and CDR2 (germline): SNHLY, FYNNEI. This CDR3 is 13 amino acids long. J lost 4 bases, V lost 7 bases, and 5 bases had no gene match.

This chain connects TRBV10-1 to TRBJ2-7, with 9 bases matching TRBD1. V shed 3 bases, J shed 5 bases, and the junction held 8 bases outside the gene matches. The CDR3 spans 15 residues. Germline V gene data show CDR1 as WNHNN and CDR2 as SYGVQD (reference sequence). The CDR3 is CASSDAGTGSHEQYF. CDR3 in DNA: TGCGCCAGCAGTGATGCAGGGACAGGGAGCCACGAGCAGTACTTC.

The rearrangement uses TRBV6-6 and TRBJ2-3, with 7 bases that match TRBD2. The CDR3 is 14 amino acids. V lost 6 bases and J lost 7; bases outside the gene matches: 10. Germline loops: CDR1 MNHNY, CDR2 SVGAGI (reference sequence). The CDR3 spells CASSRGTNSYTQYF. The CDR3 region has the DNA TGTGCCAGCAGCCGCGGGACTAACTCCTATACGCAGTATTTT.

The chain is built from TRBV6-5 and TRBJ2-7; 9 nucleotides agree with TRBD1. V shed 2 bases and J 5 bases; nucleotides not matched to a gene: 7. CDR1 MNHEY and CDR2 SVGAGI come from the germline V gene. There are 15 residues in the CDR3. The CDR3 DNA is TGTGCCAGCAGTTACGTGGGGACAGGGAACAACGAGCAGTACTTC. It yields the protein CASSYVGTGNNEQYF.

The rearrangement uses TRBV11-1 and TRBJ2-1; 9 nucleotides match TRBD2. The V gene end was trimmed by 5 bases and the J gene end by 4 bases; junction bases not matched to a gene: 12. The CDR3 is 17 residues long. CDR1 and CDR2 from the germline V gene are SGHAT and FQDESV (reference sequence). In DNA, the CDR3 is TGTGCCAGCAGCCCCCGTGGGTCTAGCGGGGTATACAATGAGCAGTTCTTC. It translates to CASSPRGSSGVYNEQFF.

The CDR3 region has the DNA TGTGCCAGCAGCTTAGAGGCGGGAGGCACAGATACGCAGTATTTT. Its protein product is CASSLEAGGTDTQYF. V gene TRBV7-2 combines with J gene TRBJ2-3, with 7 bases lining up with TRBD2. V lost 1 base, J lost 1 base, and 2 bases stayed unmatched. CDR1 is SGHTA and CDR2 is FQGNSA in the germline V gene. The CDR3 runs 15 residues.

V gene TRBV7-6 combines with J gene TRBJ2-7; the D gene is possibly TRBD1 (6 bases). Germline V gene data show CDR1 as SGHVS and CDR2 as FNYEAQ. The CDR3 runs to 13 residues. V shed 1 base and J shed 5 bases, with 9 bases lying between them. The CDR3: CASSLERGNEQYF. CDR3 sequence (DNA): TGTGCCAGCAGCTTAGAAAGGGGGAACGAGCAGTACTTC.

J is TRBJ1-2 and V is TRBV5-4, with D uncertain. The CDR3 covers 12 residues. Trimming shortened V by 3 bases and J by 8 bases, and 11 bases separated the two germline ends. Germline values: CDR1 SGHNT, CDR2 YYREEE (reference sequence). CDR3 amino acids: CASSSDFLGYTF. The CDR3, as DNA: TGTGCCAGCAGCTCGGACTTTCTGGGCTACACCTTC. The complete variable domain, with remaining parts taken from reference TRBV5-4 and TRBJ1-2, reads ETGVTQSPTHLIKTRGQQVTLRCSSQSGHNTVSWYQQALGQGPQFIFQYYREEENGRGNFPPRFSGLQFPNYSSELNVNALELDDSALYLCASSSDFLGYTFGSGTRLTVV.

The chain uses TRBV10-3 and TRBJ1-1, with D possibly matching TRBD1 (5 bases). V was cut by 5 bases and J by 1 base, with 8 bases left in between. CDR1 is ENHRY and CDR2 is SYGVKD in the germline V gene. The CDR3 is 13 residues long. The CDR3 DNA follows: TGTGCCATCAGTAGCGACAGGAACACTGAAGCTTTCTTT. Translating it yields CAISSDRNTEAFF.

This clone occurred once. The CDR3 loop is CASSTKYTGDLSADTQYF. The CDR3 bases are TGTGCCAGCTCAACCAAGTATACGGGTGATTTGAGTGCAGATACGCAGTATTTT. J is TRBJ2-3 and V is TRBV18; D not certain. The V end was cut by 5 bases, the J end by 4 bases, with 25 bases between. The CDR3 totals 18 residues. The germline V gene has CDR1 KGHSH and CDR2 LQKENI.

The rearrangement joins TRBV30 to TRBJ2-2; no clear D. The CDR3 contains 13 residues. CDR1 is GTSNPN, CDR2 SVGIG, per germline (reference sequence). The V end lost 2 bases, the J end lost 7 bases, and 11 bases lay between the germline ends. The CDR3: CAWSPSVNGELFF. The CDR3 DNA reads as TGTGCCTGGAGTCCCAGCGTGAACGGGGAGCTGTTTTTT.

This clone was seen a single time. The chain recombines TRBV5-1 with TRBJ2-5; D is perhaps TRBD2 (6 bases). The ends were cut back, 1 base at V and 4 bases at J, with 17 bases in the middle. This CDR3 contains 16 residues. CDR1 is SGHRS, CDR2 YFSETQ, per germline. The CDR3 bases are TGCGCCAGCAGCTTGTCCGGCGCCGGAGGGTCAGAGACCCAGTACTTC. This sequence encodes CASSLSGAGGSETQYF.